The 6 T cell receptor beta chains below all came from one sample that was sequenced in a study of blood T cell repertoires in COVID-19. Sequencing used immunoSEQ multiplex PCR; TCRdb keeps in-frame clones, though not all of them. Of approximately 170,000 clones listed, 86% are singletons. The sequencing sample was made of peripheral blood. These receptors were obtained from a man in his 70s with acute or convalescent COVID-19.

V is TRBV28 and J is TRBJ1-1, with D perhaps TRBD1 (6 bases). Trimming shortened V by 2 bases and J by 0 bases, and 16 bases separated the two germline ends. The length of the CDR3 is 17 residues. CDR1 MDHEN and CDR2 SYDVKM come from the germline V gene. In DNA, the CDR3 is TGTGCCAGCAGTTTAGACCCAAGGACAGCCGTGAACACTGAAGCTTTCTTT. As protein: CASSLDPRTAVNTEAFF.

The chain combines TRBV7-2 with TRBJ1-5; TRBD1 agrees at 7 bases. V dropped 2 bases and J dropped 3; count of bases not matched to a gene: 4. The CDR3 totals 15 residues. Germline loops: CDR1 SGHTA, CDR2 FQGNSA. Here the CDR3 reads CASSLRTGINQPQHF. As DNA, the CDR3 is TGTGCCAGCAGCTTAAGGACAGGCATCAATCAGCCCCAGCATTTT.

The rearrangement uses TRBV6-6 and TRBJ2-7; possible D gene TRBD2, 5 bases. Germline CDR1 is MNHNY and CDR2 is SVGAGI (reference sequence). CDR3 length equals 13 residues. The ends were cut back, 2 bases at V and 3 bases at J, with 8 bases in the middle. The CDR3 sequence is CASSYRTFYEQYF. The DNA of the CDR3 is TGTGCCAGCAGTTACCGGACTTTCTACGAGCAGTACTTC.

V and J are TRBV9 and TRBJ1-1, with D hard to call. The CDR3 is 14 residues long. Looked up from germline, CDR1 is SGDLS and CDR2 is YYNGEE. Trimming took 3 bases from V and 1 from J, leaving 10 bases between them. Here the CDR3 reads CASSAGGENTEAFF. The CDR3 DNA follows: TGTGCCAGCAGCGCCGGAGGAGAGAACACTGAAGCTTTCTTT.

The chain has TRBV5-6 and TRBJ2-1, with 8 bases identical to TRBD2. Germline V gene data show CDR1 as SGHDT and CDR2 as YYEEEE. This CDR3 is 17 amino acids long. The trim removed 0 bases at V and 7 bases at J, leaving 12 bases unmatched. The CDR3 nucleotides read TGTGCCAGCAGCTTGGTGGGTCTGGCGGGAGGTAGGAATGAGCAGTTCTTC. Translating it yields CASSLVGLAGGRNEQFF.

About this clone itself: Within the sample, other DNA sequences also encode this same CDR3. This chain links TRBV7-2 with TRBJ2-1; D gene unclear. V lost 3 bases, J lost 2 bases, and 8 bases lay in between. The CDR3 runs to 14 residues. The germline V gene has CDR1 SGHTA and CDR2 FQGNSA. The DNA for the CDR3 is TGTGCCAGCAGCTTGGGCCTGGCCTACAATGAGCAGTTCTTC. This gives the protein CASSLGLAYNEQFF. Supplemented by reference TRBV7-2 and TRBJ2-1, the full variable domain reads GAGVSQSPSNKVTEKGKDVELRCDPISGHTALYWYRQSLGQGLEFLIYFQGNSAPDKSGLPSDRFSAERTGGSVSTLTIQRTQQEDSAVYLCASSLGLAYNEQFFGPGTRLTVL.